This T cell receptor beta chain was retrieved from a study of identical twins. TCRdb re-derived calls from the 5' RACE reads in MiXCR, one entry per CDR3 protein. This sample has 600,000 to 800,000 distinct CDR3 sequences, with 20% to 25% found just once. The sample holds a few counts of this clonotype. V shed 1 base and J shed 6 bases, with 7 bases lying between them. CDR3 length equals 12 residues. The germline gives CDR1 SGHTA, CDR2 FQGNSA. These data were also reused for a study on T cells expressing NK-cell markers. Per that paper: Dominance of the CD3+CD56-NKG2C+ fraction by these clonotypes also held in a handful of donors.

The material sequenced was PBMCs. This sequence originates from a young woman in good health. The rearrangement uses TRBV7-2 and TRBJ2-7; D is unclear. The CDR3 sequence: CASSLVYSEQYF. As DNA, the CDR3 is TGTGCCAGCAGCTTAGTGTATAGCGAGCAGTACTTC.